This entry is about one TCR beta chain. Its antigen is currently unknown. Only in-frame clones appear in the TCRdb table, and some are missing; sequencing was by immunoSEQ multiplex PCR. The table lists about 110,000 clones, about four fifths of them singletons, with roughly 3.5% in the top ten. Focal radiation with ipilimumab CTLA-4 blockade was given to patients with chemo-refractory metastatic non-small-cell lung cancer. This sample stems from a study of radiotherapy plus CTLA-4 blockade in lung cancer. Findings of the study overall: An expansion of tumor-derived TCR clones occurred in blood after radiotherapy plus ipilimumab.

CDR1 SNHLY and CDR2 FYNNEI come from the germline V gene. The germline V and J ends were trimmed by 2 bases and 2 bases, with 15 bases remaining between them. The CDR3 has 16 amino acids. The source was peripheral blood, collected from a patient treated with radiotherapy plus ipilimumab. The TCR comes from a human donor with non-small cell lung cancer that progressed on radiotherapy plus ipilimumab. Some clones in this sample may be carry-over from other donors' samples. J is TRBJ2-5 and V is TRBV2; D might be TRBD2 (6 bases). The CDR3 sequence is CASSETAEGGQETQYF. CDR3 DNA: TGTGCCAGCAGTGAAACGGCGGAGGGCGGACAAGAGACCCAGTACTTC. The full variable domain, rest sourced from reference TRBV2 and TRBJ2-5, is EPEVTQTPSHQVTQMGQEVILRCVPISNHLYFYWYRQILGQKVEFLVSFYNNEISEKSEIFDDQFSVERPDGSNFTLKIRSTKLEDSAMYFCASSETAEGGQETQYFGPGTRLLVL.